The source of this T cell receptor beta chain is a study of OX40 agonist ivuxolimab in advanced cancers. Study as a whole: The study enrolled dose-escalation patients with hepatocellular carcinoma, melanoma, renal cell or head and neck cancer.

Using immunoSEQ multiplex PCR, the repertoire was profiled, and TCRdb retains in-frame clones only, with some absent. The table includes around 46,000 clones, roughly 90% detected once. Blood draws occurred at baseline, cycle 4 day 1, and cycle 7 day 1. This clonotype was sampled from an adult with an advanced solid tumor such as melanoma, head and neck, liver or kidney cancer. Sequencing was performed on CD4+ or CD8+ T cells sorted from blood, taken in a trial of the OX40 agonist ivuxolimab.

CDR3 sequence: CASSLVIGESYNEQFF. CDR3 sequence (DNA): TGTGCCAGCAGCTTAGTTATAGGGGAGAGCTACAATGAGCAGTTCTTC. The rearrangement uses TRBV7-3 and TRBJ2-1; D assignment may be TRBD1 or TRBD2 (5 bases each). The CDR3 is made up of 16 amino acids. Germline loops: CDR1 SGHTA, CDR2 FQGTGA. V gave up 2 bases and J gave up 3 bases, with 14 bases separating them.